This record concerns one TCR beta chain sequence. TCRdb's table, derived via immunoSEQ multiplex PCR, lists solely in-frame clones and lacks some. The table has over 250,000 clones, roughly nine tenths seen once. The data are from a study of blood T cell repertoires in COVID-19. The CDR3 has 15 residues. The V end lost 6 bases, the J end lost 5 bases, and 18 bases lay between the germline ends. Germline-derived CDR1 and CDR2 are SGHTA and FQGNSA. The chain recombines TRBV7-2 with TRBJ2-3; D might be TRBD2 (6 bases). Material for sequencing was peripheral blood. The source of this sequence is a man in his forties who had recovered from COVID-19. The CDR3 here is CASRRIPTRGDTQYF. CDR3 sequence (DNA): TGTGCCAGCAGGCGCATCCCGACTAGGGGAGATACGCAGTATTTT.